A selection of T cell receptor beta chains follows, all from one sample in a study of cytomegalovirus exposure and HLA in healthy donors. The method was immunoSEQ multiplex PCR; TCRdb's version includes in-frame clones alone and lacks a portion of them. The sample holds about 350,000 clones, roughly 90% seen once. Sequencing input: PBMCs. The receptors stem from a woman aged 25 to 39 in good health and CMV-seropositive. The CDR3 runs from the conserved cysteine through the conserved F or W. The D gene is left open where the match is weak. For some rows the clone size is stated as once, few or many, or as a class when expanded; others skip it.

v_call	d_call	j_call	cdr3_length	clone_size	cdr3_aa	cdr3_nt
TRBV12-5	TRBD2	TRBJ2-3	19	-	CASGLTPDGRRPSTDTQYF	TGTGCTAGTGGTTTGACCCCAGACGGGAGGCGTCCTAGCACAGATACGCAGTATTTT
TRBV10-3	-	TRBJ1-1	13	-	CAIRLYADTEAFF	TGTGCCATCAGACTATACGCGGACACTGAAGCTTTCTTT
TRBV5-4	-	TRBJ1-2	13	-	CASSPGLNYGYTF	TGTGCCAGCAGCCCGGGACTGAACTATGGCTACACCTTC
TRBV4-2	-	TRBJ2-2	16	-	CASSQARLQNTGELFF	TGTGCCAGCAGCCAAGCGCGACTACAAAACACCGGGGAGCTGTTTTTT
TRBV28	-	TRBJ1-5	15	-	CASSRTGQHNQPQHF	TGTGCCAGCAGCCGCACGGGGCAGCACAATCAGCCCCAGCATTTT
TRBV5-4	TRBD2	TRBJ2-1	16	-	CASSAGLAGLNNEQFF	TGTGCCAGCAGCGCGGGACTAGCGGGCCTAAACAATGAGCAGTTCTTC
TRBV5-1	-	TRBJ2-2	14	-	CASSPAGQTGELFF	TGCGCCAGCAGCCCGGCCGGACAGACCGGGGAGCTGTTTTTT
TRBV27	-	TRBJ2-1	14	-	CASRQRGWDNEQFF	TGTGCCAGCAGGCAACGGGGGTGGGACAATGAGCAGTTCTTC
TRBV4-1	-	TRBJ2-5	15	-	CASSQDQGGQETQYF	TGCGCCAGCAGCCAAGATCAGGGGGGCCAAGAGACCCAGTACTTC
TRBV27	-	TRBJ2-7	15	-	CASTITGNSIYEQYF	TGTGCCAGCACCATAACAGGGAATTCGATCTACGAGCAGTACTTC
TRBV2	TRBD1	TRBJ1-2	14	-	CASSPTGGSQGYTF	TGTGCCAGCAGTCCAACAGGGGGCTCTCAAGGCTACACCTTC
TRBV5-6	TRBD1	TRBJ2-7	14	many	CASAPGQGLYEQYF	TGTGCCAGCGCCCCGGGACAGGGGCTGTACGAGCAGTACTTC
TRBV4-1	TRBD1	TRBJ2-7	16	-	CASSQASDRATYEQYF	TGCGCCAGCAGCCAAGCCTCGGACAGGGCGACCTACGAGCAGTACTTC
TRBV7-8	TRBD1	TRBJ2-7	15	-	CASSASDRGDYEQYF	TGTGCCAGCAGCGCGTCGGACAGGGGGGATTACGAGCAGTACTTC
TRBV7-3	-	TRBJ2-1	16	-	CASSLGSDMGRNEQFF	TGTGCCAGCAGCTTAGGTTCGGACATGGGTCGGAATGAGCAGTTCTTC
TRBV5-1	-	TRBJ1-2	15	-	CASSLGGLVNYGYTF	TGCGCCAGCAGCTTGGGGGGGCTCGTTAACTATGGCTACACCTTC
TRBV29-1	-	TRBJ2-2	13	-	CSVVEGRTGELFF	TGCAGCGTGGTGGAGGGTCGGACCGGGGAGCTGTTTTTT
TRBV6-1	-	TRBJ2-3	16	-	CASSEVAGASGDTQYF	TGTGCCAGCAGTGAAGTGGCGGGGGCCTCGGGAGATACGCAGTATTTT
TRBV7-3	-	TRBJ2-3	14	-	CASSLKGFSDTQYF	TGTGCCAGCAGCTTAAAAGGCTTCTCAGATACGCAGTATTTT
TRBV30	-	TRBJ2-2	13	once	CACSKGPTGELFF	TGTGCCTGTTCGAAGGGACCCACCGGGGAGCTGTTTTTT
TRBV19	-	TRBJ2-7	14	once	CASRTTHHEYEQYF	TGTGCCAGTAGGACGACACACCATGAGTACGAGCAGTACTTC
TRBV9	-	TRBJ1-2	13	-	CASTLDRDYGYTF	TGTGCCAGCACCCTTGACAGAGACTATGGCTACACCTTC
TRBV10-1	-	TRBJ2-7	13	-	CDPFNGTSYEQYF	TGCGACCCTTTTAACGGGACTTCCTACGAGCAGTACTTC
TRBV7-9	-	TRBJ2-7	13	-	CASSFYRDYEQYF	TGTGCCAGCAGCTTTTACAGGGACTACGAGCAGTACTTC
TRBV27	-	TRBJ2-7	13	-	CASSSGAKYEQYF	TGTGCCAGCAGTTCCGGGGCAAAGTACGAGCAGTACTTC
TRBV6-6	-	TRBJ1-6	13	once	CASSYSGSRSLHF	TGTGCCAGCAGTTACTCAGGGTCGAGGTCCCTCCACTTT
TRBV4-2	TRBD1	TRBJ2-7	14	-	CASSQGTGDDEQYF	TGTGCCAGCAGCCAAGGGACAGGGGACGACGAGCAGTACTTC
TRBV11-3	-	TRBJ2-2	12	few	CASSLATGELFF	TGTGCCAGCAGCTTGGCCACCGGGGAGCTGTTTTTT
TRBV21-1	-	TRBJ2-7	16	-	CASSKGPTVRDYEQYF	TGTGCCAGCAGCAAGGGGCCCACCGTGAGAGACTACGAGCAGTACTTC
TRBV4-2	TRBD2	TRBJ2-1	16	-	CASSQIALAGGDEQFF	TGTGCCAGCAGCCAAATCGCTCTAGCGGGAGGCGATGAGCAGTTCTTC
TRBV6-1	TRBD1	TRBJ2-3	14	-	CASGGQELTDTQYF	TGTGCCAGCGGAGGACAGGAGCTCACAGATACGCAGTATTTT
TRBV5-1	-	TRBJ1-2	12	-	CASSSDSYGYTF	TGCGCCAGCAGCTCCGACAGTTATGGCTACACCTTC
TRBV19	TRBD1	TRBJ1-1	16	-	CASSIARTGKNTEAFF	TGTGCCAGTAGTATCGCCCGGACAGGAAAGAACACTGAAGCTTTCTTT
TRBV2	TRBD1	TRBJ1-2	14	-	CASSSDRGFGRYTF	TGTGCCAGCAGTTCGGACAGGGGGTTTGGTCGCTACACCTTC
TRBV5-1	-	TRBJ1-2	14	-	CASSLAYAPSGYTF	TGCGCCAGCAGCTTGGCCTACGCACCTTCTGGCTACACCTTC
TRBV30	TRBD1	TRBJ2-7	13	-	CAWRRTGKREQYF	TGTGCCTGGAGAAGGACAGGGAAAAGGGAGCAGTACTTC
TRBV5-1	-	TRBJ2-7	13	-	CASSLFVSYEQYF	TGCGCCAGCAGCTTGTTCGTCAGCTACGAGCAGTACTTC
TRBV6-5	TRBD1	TRBJ1-2	14	-	CASSYSRDSYGYTF	TGTGCCAGCAGTTACTCCCGGGACAGCTATGGCTACACCTTC
TRBV30	-	TRBJ1-5	16	once	CAWSPGTPLSNQPQHF	TGTGCCTGGAGTCCCGGGACACCCCTTAGCAATCAGCCCCAGCATTTT
TRBV30	-	TRBJ1-1	12	-	CAWSLGGNLAFF	TGTGCCTGGAGTTTGGGGGGTAACTTGGCTTTCTTT
TRBV5-4	TRBD2	TRBJ2-1	19	-	CASSSELAGGIRTANEQFF	TGTGCCAGCAGCTCTGAACTAGCGGGGGGCATTAGAACCGCCAATGAGCAGTTCTTC
TRBV28	TRBD2	TRBJ2-7	17	-	CASSPFPAGPSSYEQYF	TGTGCCAGCAGTCCTTTCCCAGCGGGACCTAGCTCCTACGAGCAGTACTTC
TRBV4-2	TRBD2	TRBJ2-7	16	-	CASSQDLAGATYEQYF	TGTGCCAGCAGCCAGGACCTAGCGGGAGCCACCTACGAGCAGTACTTC